This T cell receptor beta chain was sequenced during a study of neurological immune-mediated disorders (dated 2019 in TCRdb). For the study in its entirety: Of the approximately 34 multiple sclerosis patients, about 31 had relapsing-remitting MS and 3 had secondary progressive MS. Peripheral blood TCR-beta repertoires from HTLV-I-associated myelopathy (HAM/TSP) patients, multiple sclerosis patients and healthy controls were compared by UMI-based sequencing. The approximately 100 TCR-beta libraries included longitudinal samples, technical triplicates and paired sorted CD4+ and CD8+ T-cell subsets alongside PBMC samples. Of the approximately 70 subjects in the cohort, roughly 14 were HAM/TSP patients, about 35 were multiple sclerosis patients, and 20 were healthy controls.

To synthesize cDNA, template-switch 5'RACE was performed with a primer carrying a 10-nucleotide random unique molecular identifier so that each TCR transcript was tagged. Each sequencing run produced over 160 million TCR-beta sequences covering 15-18 subjects. The RNeasy kit was used for extraction of total RNA. TCR-beta VDJ regions were amplified with primers for the TCR constant region and the 5'RACE anchor, using the KAPA Real-time Library Amplification kit. A first PCR added sample indexes and Illumina adaptors, and a second PCR then raised library yield. The roughly 650 bp TCR product was size-selected on a 2% E-gel SizeSelection system after Ampure bead purification. Before pooling, libraries had their quality checked on a Bioanalyzer, their concentration measured with Qubit, and their quantity determined with the Kapa Library Quantification kit. Paired-end 2 x 150 bp sequencing of the libraries was performed on an Illumina HiSeq 2500. To increase sequence diversity, about 25-30% phiX was spiked into each library pool. As for the original processing: Quality-filtered reads were processed with the UMI-based MiGEC pipeline, and over 80% of raw TCR sequences were removed by the MiGEC pipeline during error correction. VDJ genes were aligned to IMGT germline references, and each clonotype was defined by a unique CDR3 amino acid sequence together with V-J genes. Clonal expansion, Shannon diversity and CDR3 relatedness (CalcPairwiseDistances, ClusterSamples) were evaluated with VDJtools, and phylogenetic trees were built with CLCbio workbench. Expanded clones were defined as having at least 8 unique UMIs, based on coefficient-of-variation modelling across technical triplicates. Clones were called with MiXCR by TCRdb after fastp trimmed the public reads at Q25, and only in-frame beta chains were retained. Each entry is one CDR3 protein sequence, shown with its most common DNA and genes. TCRdb's processing, not the study's, gives the V and J calls here. Present in this sample are tens of thousands of distinct CDR3 sequences, 3% to 4% of which were seen just once. The ten biggest clones cover around 3.1% of the sample.

This clonotype occurred many times. Its antigen is not yet known. No quality values exist for individual bases; no much larger clone is one base distant. Results the study describes overall, beyond this receptor: TCR clonal expansion was greatest in HAM/TSP patients and smallest in MS patients, who ranked below even healthy controls. No identical CDR3 amino acid sequences were found to be shared among expanded clones across subjects, suggesting that TCR-beta repertoires were private in all groups. No clinical or MRI features were associated with the MS cluster, and the authors said that larger cohorts are needed. Repertoires from 18 of 34 MS patients were grouped by phylogenetic analysis into a cluster of related CDR3 sequences, suggesting a possible repertoire-level signature.

For unsorted PBMC libraries, 2 million PBMCs were used after storage in RNAlater at -80 degrees C until RNA extraction. Multiple sclerosis patients were enrolled in a US clinical protocol under which disease progression was evaluated by magnetic resonance imaging. PBMCs were separated from peripheral blood using Ficoll-Hypaque density gradient centrifugation and then cryopreserved in liquid nitrogen. From its cysteine to its phenylalanine, the CDR3 spans 13 amino acids. The entry retains the CDR3 DNA only, 39 bases that are in frame from base 1. CDR1 and CDR2, per the germline V gene, are SGHRS and YFSETQ. The V end gives up 4 bases and the J end 6 bases, leaving 7 bases in the junction not matched to a gene.

The receptor was derived from a woman aged 45-59 years with multiple sclerosis. Sequenced material: PBMCs. The receptor chain draws on TRBV5-1 and TRBJ2-7; 7 junctional bases match TRBD1. The bases read TGCGCCAGCAGCCCGGTTACAGGGGTCGAGCAGTACTTC. Its protein product is CASSPVTGVEQYF.